Listed here are 6 T cell receptor beta chains from one sample, sequenced in a study of CD8+ T cells in alopecia areata. Extracted RNA was reverse transcribed, and the resulting cDNA served as sequencing template. Here immunoSEQ multiplex PCR was the method, and the copy in TCRdb shows in-frame clones only, minus some. The data contain some 100,000 clones, approximately 60% of them singletons. The sample comprised CD4+ T cells sorted from blood. The source is a human donor in good health.

CDR3 in amino acids: CSVRTVPMEHGYTF. The CDR3 DNA sequence: TGCAGCGTGCGGACAGTGCCGATGGAACATGGCTACACCTTC. This rearrangement joins TRBV29-1 to TRBJ1-2; possible D gene TRBD1, 6 bases. The CDR3 runs to 14 residues. The germline V gene has CDR1 SQVTM and CDR2 ANQGSEA. Between the trimmed V and J ends, which lost 6 bases and 6 bases, there was a span of 20 bases. Full variable domain (missing parts from reference TRBV29-1 and TRBJ1-2): SAVISQKPSRDICQRGTSLTIQCQVDSQVTMMFWYRQQPGQSLTLIATANQGSEATYESGFVIDKFPISRPNLTFSTLTVSNMSPEDSSIYLCSVRTVPMEHGYTFGSGTRLTVV.

The genes are TRBV5-4 and TRBJ1-2; a weak D match, TRBD1 (5 bases). The CDR3 is made up of 13 amino acids. Trimming removed 4 bases at V and 8 bases at J, with 15 bases between. The germline V gene has CDR1 SGHNT and CDR2 YYREEE (reference sequence). This CDR3 reads CASSPGPLGGYTF. In DNA form, the CDR3 reads TGTGCCAGCAGCCCGGGACCGCTGGGAGGCTACACCTTC.

The J gene is TRBJ2-1, the V gene TRBV5-6; D may correspond to TRBD1 or TRBD2 (5 bases each). Trimming shortened V by 3 bases and J by 2 bases, and 15 bases separated the two germline ends. This CDR3 is built from 16 residues. The germline V gene encodes CDR1 SGHDT and CDR2 YYEEEE. The CDR3 bases are TGTGCCAGCAGCTCTATACGGGGCGCTCCCTACAATGAGCAGTTCTTC. It yields the protein CASSSIRGAPYNEQFF.

The chain links TRBV27 to TRBJ2-5; tentatively, D is TRBD1 (6 bases). CDR3 length: 10 residues. Germline assignment: CDR1 MNHEY and CDR2 SMNVEV (reference sequence). CDR3 loop: CTGIQETQYF. The CDR3, as DNA: TGTACAGGGATTCAAGAGACCCAGTACTTC.

The V gene is TRBV9, the J gene TRBJ2-1; D gene uncertain. Looked up from germline, CDR1 is SGDLS and CDR2 is YYNGEE. This CDR3 has 12 residues. The V gene lost 3 bases and the J gene lost 4 bases, with 5 bases spanning the gap. CDR3 amino acids: CASSGHYNEQFF. For the CDR3, the DNA is TGTGCCAGCAGCGGACATTACAATGAGCAGTTCTTC.

In this sample, this clone turned up once. V and J are TRBV4-1 and TRBJ1-5; TRBD1 aligns across 10 bases. V was clipped by 4 bases and J by 2 bases; unmatched bases: 2. This CDR3 contains 15 residues. CDR1 MGHRA and CDR2 YSYEKL come from the germline V gene. CDR3 loop: CASSPGQGGNQPQHF. CDR3 in DNA: TGCGCCAGCAGCCCTGGACAGGGGGGCAATCAGCCCCAGCATTTT.